Below, 25 T cell receptor beta chains from the same sample are listed, as sequenced in a study of CD8 T cells in ankylosing spondylitis. TCRdb passed the 5' RACE reads through MiXCR, listing each CDR3 protein once. Seen here are around 150,000 distinct CDR3 sequences, roughly 34% observed once, and the top ten hold 4.5% to 6%. The sample taken for sequencing was synovial fluid, either unsorted or a sorted T cell fraction (not recorded which). Receptors were obtained from a male donor with ankylosing spondylitis.

Comment on this clonotype: One junction end disagrees with the germline gene, perhaps due to a read error. The chain links TRBV29-1 to TRBJ2-1; 9 nucleotides align to TRBD2. The CDR3 is 10 residues long. The V gene's germline CDR1 is SQVTM and CDR2 ANQGSEA. CDR3 protein: CSGTSVEQFF. The CDR3 nucleotides read TGCAGCGGGACTAGCGTTGAGCAGTTTTTC.

This clonotype was detected a few times. The J gene is TRBJ2-2, the V gene TRBV3-1; 8 bases align to TRBD1. J lost 7 bases, V lost 1 base, and 5 bases had no gene match. Germline V gives CDR1 LGHDT, CDR2 YNNKEL (reference sequence). CDR3 size: 15 residues. CDR3 region: CASSQGQGAGGELFF. CDR3 bases: TGTGCCAGCAGCCAAGGCCAGGGGGCCGGCGGGGAGCTGTTTTTT.

This clonotype was found once. An end of the junction differs from the germline gene, which may be a read error. This rearrangement joins TRBV6-1 to TRBJ1-4; D not certain. Germline loops: CDR1 MNHNS, CDR2 SASEGT. The CDR3 is made up of 13 amino acids. CDR3 protein: CASSQATNEKLFF. CDR3 sequence (DNA): TGTGCCAGCAGTCAAGCAACTAATGAAAAACTGTTTTTT.

At least ten counts were recorded for this clonotype. The genes are TRBV20-1 and TRBJ2-3; TRBD1 matches 9 bases. The CDR3 runs to 15 residues. CDR1 is DFQATT and CDR2 is SNEGSKA in the germline V gene (reference sequence). J lost 1 base, V lost 6 bases, and 8 bases had no gene match. CDR3 bases: TGCAGTGCCCTTACCAGGACAGGGGGCACAGATACGCAGTATTTT. Its translation is CSALTRTGGTDTQYF.

This clonotype appeared a single time. The rearrangement joins TRBV30 to TRBJ2-1; 7 bases agree with TRBD2. J lost 2 bases, V lost 1 base, and 5 bases had no gene match. Germline V gene data show CDR1 as GTSNPN and CDR2 as SVGIG (reference sequence). The CDR3 has 15 residues. CDR3 sequence (DNA): TGTGCCTGGAGTGGTGGGGCGGGAGCCTACAATGAGCAGTTCTTC. Residues: CAWSGGAGAYNEQFF.

This clonotype was seen repeatedly, ten times or more. The chain has TRBV15 and TRBJ1-5, with D perhaps matching TRBD1 (6 bases). CDR1 LNHNV and CDR2 YYDKDF come from the germline V gene (reference sequence). The CDR3 consists of 16 residues. The V end was cut by 0 bases, the J end by 6 bases, with 15 bases between. The CDR3 loop is CATSRDVQGGSQPQHF. For the CDR3, the DNA is TGTGCCACCAGCAGAGATGTACAGGGAGGCAGTCAGCCCCAGCATTTT.

This clonotype was seen at least ten times. The CDR3, as DNA: TGTGCCAGCACCCCGGCTGTGGGGGACATTCAGTACTTC. This codes for CASTPAVGDIQYF. The V gene is TRBV6-1, the J gene TRBJ2-4, with D possibly being TRBD1 or TRBD2 (5 bases each). The CDR3 spans 13 residues. The germline gives CDR1 MNHNS, CDR2 SASEGT. V was clipped by 7 bases and J by 8 bases, with 15 bases between them.

The chain combines TRBV7-2 with TRBJ2-1; TRBD2 might be the D (6 bases). This CDR3 region has 15 residues. Deletions cut 5 bases from V and 7 bases from J, with 18 bases between. Germline CDR1 reads SGHTA; CDR2 reads FQGNSA. The CDR3 loop is CASSPASLARNEQFF. The CDR3 nucleotides read TGTGCCAGCAGCCCCGCTTCCCTAGCGCGGAATGAGCAGTTCTTC.

The V gene is TRBV28, the J gene TRBJ1-4; 10 nucleotides line up with TRBD1. V lost 6 bases and J lost 7; bases outside the gene matches: 8. Per germline, CDR1 MDHEN and CDR2 SYDVKM. The CDR3 is 15 residues long. The CDR3 loop reads CASSPAGTGVEKLFF. The DNA of the CDR3 is TGTGCCAGCAGCCCAGCCGGGACAGGGGTTGAAAAACTGTTTTTT.

About this clonotype itself: An end of the junction differs from the germline gene, which may be a read error. The genes are TRBV7-7 and TRBJ2-5; D is possibly TRBD2 (6 bases). This CDR3 contains 14 residues. CDR1 is SSHAT, CDR2 FNYEAQ, per germline (reference sequence). The CDR3 DNA follows: TGTGCTAGCAGCACCTCCGGGGCGGGGGAGACCCAGTACTTC. This sequence encodes CASSTSGAGETQYF.

This clonotype has just a few counts. V usage is TRBV7-2 and J usage is TRBJ2-7; 8 nucleotides agree with TRBD2. Germline CDR1 is SGHTA and CDR2 is FQGNSA. This CDR3 has 14 residues. Trimming took 5 bases from V and 0 from J; bases not matched to a gene: 3. The CDR3 is CASSRGGSSYEQYF. The DNA of the CDR3 is TGTGCCAGCAGCCGGGGGGGTAGCTCCTACGAGCAGTACTTC.

The genes are TRBV5-1 and TRBJ2-3, with 8 bases aligning to TRBD2. CDR1 is SGHRS and CDR2 is YFSETQ in the germline V gene. There are 16 residues in the CDR3. Unmatched junction bases numbered 9, after V lost 4 bases and J lost 2 bases. The CDR3 coding sequence is TGCGCCAGCAGCCGTCTGGCGGGAGGTATCACAGATACGCAGTATTTT. Its translation: CASSRLAGGITDTQYF.

The rearrangement joins TRBV5-1 to TRBJ2-3, with 11 bases aligning to TRBD2. Germline CDR1 reads SGHRS; CDR2 reads YFSETQ. V gave up 5 bases and J gave up 5 bases; unmatched junction bases: 7. CDR3 size: 15 residues. CDR3 sequence reads: CASRKTSGNIDTQYF. DNA for the CDR3: TGCGCCAGCAGGAAGACTAGCGGGAATATAGATACGCAGTATTTT.

The rearrangement links TRBV20-1 to TRBJ1-2; D is unclear. Germline-derived CDR1 and CDR2 are DFQATT and SNEGSKA (reference sequence). The germline V and J ends were trimmed by 5 bases and 1 base, with 11 bases remaining between them. CDR3 length: 13 amino acids. CDR3 residues: CSAGSGNNYGYTF. As DNA, the CDR3 is TGCAGTGCTGGGTCGGGCAATAACTATGGCTACACCTTC.

V and J are TRBV7-8 and TRBJ1-5; 8 nucleotides align to TRBD1. V lost 2 bases, J lost 6 bases, and 6 bases stayed unmatched. The CDR3 is 15 amino acids. The germline V gene encodes CDR1 SGHVS and CDR2 FQNEAQ. The CDR3 DNA sequence: TGTGCCAGCAGCTTAAGAGGACAGGGCTTTCAGCCCCAGCATTTT. Its protein product is CASSLRGQGFQPQHF.

The sample holds a few counts of this clonotype. V is TRBV20-1 and J is TRBJ2-2; D remains unclear. Germline V gives CDR1 DFQATT, CDR2 SNEGSKA (reference sequence). V was pared by 3 bases and J by 1 base, with 9 bases between. The CDR3 consists of 14 residues. The CDR3 loop is CSASNRMNTGELFF. The CDR3 nucleotides read TGCAGTGCTAGTAACAGAATGAACACCGGGGAGCTGTTTTTT.

This chain joins TRBV6-2 or TRBV6-3 and TRBJ2-3; D call uncertain. CDR1 and CDR2 from the germline V gene are MNHEY and SVGEGT. The CDR3 is 13 amino acids. V was trimmed by 2 bases and J by 6 bases, leaving 9 bases between them. The DNA of the CDR3 is TGTGCCAGCAGTTACCCGAATGGGGATACGCAGTATTTT. It translates to CASSYPNGDTQYF.

The rearrangement links TRBV12-3 or TRBV12-4 to TRBJ2-3; TRBD2 matches 9 bases. The CDR3 runs to 16 residues. J gave up 2 bases and V 1 base, and 4 bases lay outside the gene matches. CDR3 protein: CASSLGLAGITDTQYF. The CDR3 DNA reads as TGTGCCAGCAGTTTAGGTCTAGCGGGGATCACAGATACGCAGTATTTT.

This clonotype was seen only a few times. The genes are TRBV5-1 and TRBJ1-5; 9 positions match TRBD1. Trimming took 4 bases from V and 7 from J; bases not matched to a gene: 12. CDR1 is SGHRS and CDR2 is YFSETQ in the germline V gene. CDR3 length equals 16 residues. DNA of the CDR3: TGCGCCAGCAGCCCAGTGCCCGGGACAGGGATGCAGCCCCAGCATTTT. This sequence encodes CASSPVPGTGMQPQHF.

This chain connects TRBV6-2 or TRBV6-3 to TRBJ2-3; tentatively, D is TRBD1 (5 bases). In germline, CDR1 is MNHEY, CDR2 SVGEGT. Trimming took 6 bases from V and 0 from J, leaving 16 bases between them. The length of the CDR3 is 16 residues. DNA of the CDR3: TGTGCCAGCAGAATCGACAGTGAGACTAGCACAGATACGCAGTATTTT. Amino acids: CASRIDSETSTDTQYF.

The V and J genes are TRBV12-3 or TRBV12-4 and TRBJ2-2; TRBD1 agrees at 9 bases. This CDR3 comprises 20 residues. The J segment lost 0 bases and the V segment lost 3 bases, leaving 14 bases of the junction unmatched. Written as DNA, the CDR3 is TGTGCCAGCAGTTTTAGAGTAGTGGGGACAGGGACAACGAACACCGGGGAGCTGTTTTTT. Translation: CASSFRVVGTGTTNTGELFF.

This clonotype was detected many times. The chain links TRBV2 to TRBJ1-6, with a tentative D call TRBD1 (6 bases). V was shortened by 6 bases and J by 11 bases, with 20 bases between the two germline ends. The CDR3 is 15 residues long. CDR1 and CDR2 (germline): SNHLY, FYNNEI. CDR3 region: CASRPPTGMGAPLHF. CDR3 sequence (DNA): TGTGCCAGCAGACCGCCAACAGGGATGGGGGCACCCCTCCACTTT.

The genes are TRBV28 and TRBJ2-7, with D possibly being TRBD1 (6 bases). Germline values: CDR1 MDHEN, CDR2 SYDVKM. V dropped 2 bases and J dropped 4 bases, with 15 bases sitting between them. This CDR3 contains 15 residues. The chain's CDR3 is CASSLPDRMEYEQYF. The CDR3 DNA sequence: TGTGCCAGCAGTTTACCCGACAGGATGGAATACGAGCAGTACTTC. Looking up the rest from reference TRBV28 and TRBJ2-7 gives the full variable domain: DVKVTQSSRYLVKRTGEKVFLECVQDMDHENMFWYRQDPGLGLRLIYFSYDVKMKEKGDIPEGYSVSREKKERFSLILESASTNQTSMYLCASSLPDRMEYEQYFGPGTRLTVT.

This chain links TRBV12-3 or TRBV12-4 with TRBJ2-7; 11 bases map to TRBD2. The CDR3 is made up of 15 amino acids. V lost 2 bases and J lost 0; bases outside the gene matches: 0. The CDR3 DNA is TGTGCCAGCAGTTTACTAGCGGGGGGCTCCTACGAGCAGTACTTC. Its translation is CASSLLAGGSYEQYF.

There are a few counts of this clonotype. J is TRBJ2-1 and V is TRBV19; D remains ambiguous. Per germline, CDR1 LNHDA and CDR2 SQIVND (reference sequence). V lost 5 bases and J 1 base, leaving 15 bases between the germline ends. This CDR3 contains 16 residues. The DNA for the CDR3 is TGTGCCAGTAGTCCTACCCCTCGCGTTTCCTACAATGAGCAGTTCTTC. This gives the protein CASSPTPRVSYNEQFF.